These 21 T cell receptor beta chains share one sample of origin, sequenced in a study of T cells after yellow fever vaccination. TCRdb ran MiXCR on the 5' RACE reads and lists one entry per CDR3 protein. The sample contains 450,000 to 650,000 distinct CDR3 sequences, about 13% of which appear only once. The input for sequencing was PBMCs, taken on the day of the yellow fever booster vaccination. The receptors originated from a young man who received the YFV17D yellow fever vaccine.

The chain's CDR3 is CAWRPGPGEQYF. The DNA for the CDR3 is TGTGCCTGGAGACCGGGGCCTGGGGAGCAGTACTTC. The V and J genes are TRBV30 and TRBJ2-7; perhaps D is TRBD1 or TRBD2 (5 bases each). The CDR3 sequence is 12 residues long. Germline loops: CDR1 GTSNPN, CDR2 SVGIG (reference sequence). With 3 bases removed from V and 7 bases from J, the gap between germline ends came to 13 bases. Full variable domain (outside the CDR3, taken from reference TRBV30 and TRBJ2-7): SQTIHQWPATLVQPVGSPLSLECTVEGTSNPNLYWYRQAAGRGLQLLFYSVGIGQISSEVPQNLSASRPQDRQFILSSKKLLLSDSGFYLCAWRPGPGEQYFGPGTRLTVT.

Worth noting for this clonotype: Because the CDR3 is missing its conserved closing phenylalanine or tryptophan, this is likely a read error. The gene calls are TRBV5-1 and TRBJ2-5; D not certain. V was cut by 0 bases and J by 4 bases, with 16 bases left in between. Germline CDR1 reads SGHRS; CDR2 reads YFSETQ. This CDR3 contains 16 residues. CDR3 loop: CASSLADQAGRETQYS. Written as DNA, the CDR3 is TGCGCCAGCAGCTTGGCGGACCAGGCAGGACGAGAGACCCAGTACTCC.

This clonotype was counted a few times. The rearrangement links TRBV29-1 to TRBJ1-5; D call uncertain. CDR3 length equals 12 residues. Germline V CDR1 and CDR2: SQVTM, ANQGSEA. Between the trimmed V and J ends, which lost 4 bases and 3 bases, there was a span of 7 bases. CDR3 nucleotide sequence: TGCAGCGTTGGACAAGACAATCAGCCCCAGCATTTT. Its protein product is CSVGQDNQPQHF.

This clonotype was seen a few times. The chain has TRBV7-2 and TRBJ2-1, with TRBD2 matching over 7 bases. CDR3 size: 15 residues. The V gene's germline CDR1 is SGHTA and CDR2 FQGNSA. The V gene end was trimmed by 5 bases and the J gene end by 6 bases; junction bases not matched to a gene: 10. CDR3: CASSNTGRAVNEQFF. The DNA of the CDR3 is TGTGCCAGCAGCAACACGGGGAGGGCGGTCAATGAGCAGTTCTTC.

This chain joins TRBV24-1 and TRBJ1-5; unclear D gene. Germline values: CDR1 KGHDR, CDR2 SFDVKD. V was shortened by 10 bases and J by 9 bases, with 15 bases between the two germline ends. The CDR3 length is 12 residues. The CDR3 is CATSDPGWPQHF. The CDR3 nucleotides read TGTGCCACGTCCGACCCCGGATGGCCCCAGCATTTT.

The genes are TRBV20-1 and TRBJ2-7; TRBD2 is a possible D gene (5 bases). CDR3 length equals 15 residues. Trimming shortened V by 0 bases and J by 7 bases, and 19 bases separated the two germline ends. Germline V gives CDR1 DFQATT, CDR2 SNEGSKA (reference sequence). This CDR3 is CSARDHRGRPWEQYF. The CDR3 DNA is TGCAGTGCTAGAGATCATCGGGGAAGACCCTGGGAGCAGTACTTC.

This chain links TRBV15 with TRBJ1-1; D is unresolved. Germline V gene sequence: CDR1 LNHNV, CDR2 YYDKDF (reference sequence). The CDR3 covers 13 residues. With 3 bases removed from V and 0 bases from J, the gap between germline ends came to 5 bases. The CDR3 here is CATSSQLNTEAFF. Written as DNA, the CDR3 is TGTGCCACCAGCAGCCAGCTGAACACTGAAGCTTTCTTT.

This clonotype was found a few times. The rearrangement joins TRBV19 to TRBJ2-3, with D maybe TRBD1 (5 bases). The CDR3 consists of 15 residues. The V and J ends lost 3 bases and 4 bases respectively, with 14 bases between them. Looked up from germline, CDR1 is LNHDA and CDR2 is SQIVND (reference sequence). In DNA, the CDR3 is TGTGCCAGTAGTATTTATCCCCCCAGGGCAGATACGCAGTATTTT. Its protein is CASSIYPPRADTQYF.

The genes are TRBV30 and TRBJ1-5; D is possibly TRBD1 (6 bases). This CDR3 is built from 13 residues. The germline CDR1 and CDR2 sequences are GTSNPN and SVGIG (reference sequence). V lost 2 bases, J lost 6 bases, and 11 bases lay in between. CDR3 residues: CAWSRGPAQPQHF. CDR3 DNA sequence: TGTGCCTGGAGTCGGGGGCCGGCTCAGCCCCAGCATTTT.

The chain combines TRBV5-1 with TRBJ2-7; the match to TRBD2 covers 9 bases. CDR3 size: 14 residues. Trimming removed 2 bases from V and 6 bases from J; junction bases left unmatched: 6. Germline loops: CDR1 SGHRS, CDR2 YFSETQ. CDR3 nucleotide sequence: TGCGCCAGCAGCTTCGCGGGAGGGGCCTCCGAGCAGTACTTC. The encoded protein is CASSFAGGASEQYF.

The chain has TRBV7-2 and TRBJ2-1; no definite D call. Per germline, CDR1 SGHTA and CDR2 FQGNSA. The CDR3 runs to 15 residues. Between the trimmed V and J ends, which lost 7 bases and 5 bases, there was a span of 18 bases. CDR3 amino acids: CASTNKASTNNEQFF. In DNA, the CDR3 is TGTGCCAGCACCAACAAGGCTAGTACAAACAATGAGCAGTTCTTC. The variable domain in full, with the rest retrieved from reference TRBV7-2 and TRBJ2-1, is GAGVSQSPSNKVTEKGKDVELRCDPISGHTALYWYRQSLGQGLEFLIYFQGNSAPDKSGLPSDRFSAERTGGSVSTLTIQRTQQEDSAVYLCASTNKASTNNEQFFGPGTRLTVL.

V usage is TRBV6-5 and J usage is TRBJ2-5, with TRBD2 matching over 12 bases. V gave up 4 bases and J gave up 4 bases; unmatched junction bases: 16. The germline V gene has CDR1 MNHEY and CDR2 SVGAGI. This CDR3 is 19 amino acids long. The DNA of the CDR3 is TGTGCCAGCAGTTCCTCCCGGTCTAGCGGGAGGGGATTGGGAGAGACCCAGTACTTC. Encoded protein: CASSSSRSSGRGLGETQYF.

The chain links TRBV5-6 to TRBJ1-1; no reliable D call. With 5 bases removed from V and 2 bases from J, the gap between germline ends came to 13 bases. The germline V gene has CDR1 SGHDT and CDR2 YYEEEE. The CDR3 is 14 amino acids. CDR3 sequence reads: CASRKREGNTEAFF. The CDR3 region has the DNA TGTGCCAGCAGGAAAAGAGAGGGTAACACTGAAGCTTTCTTT.

This clonotype was detected many times. The chain uses TRBV12-3 or TRBV12-4 and TRBJ1-1; a possible D gene is TRBD1 (6 bases). With 6 bases removed from V and 0 bases from J, the gap between germline ends came to 17 bases. The CDR3 length is 16 residues. DNA for the CDR3: TGTGCCAGCAGCGCAGGGGCCATTATGATGAACACTGAAGCTTTCTTT. Amino acid sequence: CASSAGAIMMNTEAFF.

This clonotype was found a few times. This rearrangement joins TRBV5-1 to TRBJ2-3; 7 bases match TRBD2. The CDR3 consists of 17 residues. CDR1 and CDR2 from the germline V gene are SGHRS and YFSETQ. V gave up 2 bases and J gave up 7 bases; unmatched junction bases: 16. CDR3 residues: CASSFLADMTRENTQYF. The CDR3 coding sequence is TGCGCCAGCAGCTTCCTAGCGGATATGACCCGTGAGAATACGCAGTATTTT.

This chain links TRBV20-1 with TRBJ1-6; D uncertain. V lost 6 bases and J 0 bases, leaving 15 bases between the germline ends. Per the germline V gene, CDR1 is DFQATT and CDR2 is SNEGSKA (reference sequence). This CDR3 is 16 amino acids long. As DNA, the CDR3 is TGCAGTGCCGATCGGACGGCCGGCTCCTATAATTCACCCCTCCACTTT. This translates into CSADRTAGSYNSPLHF.

The chain couples TRBV20-1 to TRBJ2-7; no firm D call. The CDR3 sequence is 12 residues long. Deletions cut 3 bases from V and 3 bases from J, with 9 bases between. CDR1 is DFQATT and CDR2 is SNEGSKA in the germline V gene (reference sequence). CDR3 amino acids: CSASRDNYEQYF. The CDR3 region has the DNA TGCAGTGCTAGCCGTGACAACTACGAGCAGTACTTC.

CDR3 protein: CASSPRRNSNQPQHF. CDR3 bases: TGTGCCAGCTCACCCAGACGGAATAGCAATCAGCCCCAGCATTTT. The J gene is TRBJ1-5, the V gene TRBV18; D not certain. Germline CDR1 is KGHSH and CDR2 is LQKENI. V lost 3 bases to trimming and J lost 0 bases, with 9 bases between them. This CDR3 has 15 amino acids. The full variable domain, with the rest looked up from reference TRBV18 and TRBJ1-5, is NAGVMQNPRHLVRRRGQEARLRCSPMKGHSHVYWYRQLPEEGLKFMVYLQKENIIDESGMPKERFSAEFPKEGPSILRIQQVVRGDSAAYFCASSPRRNSNQPQHFGDGTRLSIL.

As concerns this clonotype: A clone one base away is much larger, so this may be a read error. The CDR3, as DNA: TGCAGTGCTGGGGACAGCCTCTACGAGCAGTACTTC. Its protein product is CSAGDSLYEQYF. The chain links TRBV20-1 to TRBJ2-7; TRBD1 agrees at 7 bases. CDR1 is DFQATT, CDR2 SNEGSKA, per germline (reference sequence). This CDR3 has 12 residues. V was clipped by 5 bases and J by 3 bases; unmatched bases: 4.

V usage is TRBV5-1 and J usage is TRBJ2-7; possible D gene TRBD1, 6 bases. The germline V gene has CDR1 SGHRS and CDR2 YFSETQ. This CDR3 region has 13 residues. V lost 1 base and J 3 bases, leaving 8 bases between the germline ends. Here the CDR3 reads CASSLIQGYEQYF. The CDR3 DNA follows: TGCGCCAGCAGCTTGATACAGGGCTACGAGCAGTACTTC.

This clonotype was seen more than once but under ten times. The genes are TRBV10-3 and TRBJ1-5, with 7 bases matching TRBD1. CDR1 ENHRY and CDR2 SYGVKD come from the germline V gene. V gave up 3 bases and J gave up 4 bases; unmatched junction bases: 6. The CDR3 totals 15 residues. CDR3: CAISETDRMNQPQHF. Written as DNA, the CDR3 is TGTGCCATCAGTGAAACGGACAGGATGAATCAGCCCCAGCATTTT.